This TCR beta chain was obtained from a study of cytomegalovirus exposure and HLA in healthy donors. Study findings and constraints: Presence/absence results assume similar sequencing depth per donor, which may not hold.

This clone came up a few times. The antigen is undetermined. This CDR3 contains 14 residues. The V gene end was trimmed by 11 bases and the J gene end by 4 bases; junction bases not matched to a gene: 10. The germline gives CDR1 LNHDA, CDR2 SQIVND (reference sequence). The PCR ran on 60 Vbeta and 13 Jbeta primers. The data were produced by immunoSEQ multiplex PCR, yet TCRdb's version contains in-frame clones alone and is incomplete. This sample has over 85,000 clones; approximately 82% occur once, and the top ten carry roughly 13%. V and J are TRBV19 and TRBJ1-1, with 10 positions matching TRBD1. Sequences were obtained from PBMCs. The clonotype comes from a young man in good health and CMV-seropositive. The CDR3 region is CASNPGQGSTEAFF. Here the CDR3 DNA reads TGTGCCTCCAACCCGGGACAGGGGAGCACTGAAGCTTTCTTT.